The present T cell receptor beta chain was sequenced within a study of T cell responses to AZD1222 COVID-19 vaccine. The data were produced by immunoSEQ multiplex PCR, yet TCRdb's version contains in-frame clones alone and is incomplete. The data contain about 120,000 clones, just over 90% of them singletons. The junction had 8 bases not matched to a gene; V was cut back by 0 bases and J by 0 bases. The CDR3 loop spans 18 amino acids. CDR1 is LNHDA, CDR2 SQIVND, per germline (reference sequence). The chain joins TRBV19 to TRBJ2-3; 8 positions match TRBD1. Sequencing used peripheral blood, obtained on day 0 of AZD1222 vaccination. This clonotype was sampled from an adult in good health. CDR3 coding DNA: TGTGCCAGTAGTATAGATAGACAGGGGTTAGTTAGCACAGATACGCAGTATTTT. Its protein product is CASSIDRQGLVSTDTQYF.